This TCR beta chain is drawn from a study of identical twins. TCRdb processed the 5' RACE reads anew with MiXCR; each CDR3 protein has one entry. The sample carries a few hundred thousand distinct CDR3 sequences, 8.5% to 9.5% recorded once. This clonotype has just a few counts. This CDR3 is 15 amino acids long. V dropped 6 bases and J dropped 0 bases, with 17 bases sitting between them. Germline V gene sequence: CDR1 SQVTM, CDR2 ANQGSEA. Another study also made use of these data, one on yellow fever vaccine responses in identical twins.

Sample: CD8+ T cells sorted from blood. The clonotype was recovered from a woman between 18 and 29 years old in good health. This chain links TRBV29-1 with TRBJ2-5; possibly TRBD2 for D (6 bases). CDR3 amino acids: CSVTTGVGNQETQYF. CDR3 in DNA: TGCAGCGTGACTACGGGAGTGGGGAACCAAGAGACCCAGTACTTC.